What follows is one T cell receptor beta chain and its context. This record comes from a study of cytomegalovirus exposure and HLA in healthy donors. V shed 5 bases and J 5 bases; nucleotides not matched to a gene: 3. This CDR3 contains 13 residues. The germline V gene encodes CDR1 MNHEY and CDR2 SMNVEV (reference sequence). The protocol was immunoSEQ multiplex PCR, while the TCRdb copy is restricted to in-frame clones and leaves out a portion. The sample has fewer than 90,000 clones, approximately 95% seen once. The receptor was derived from a woman under 30 in good health and CMV-seronegative. V is TRBV27 and J is TRBJ2-7, with 10 bases that match TRBD2. The specimen sequenced was PBMCs. CDR3 DNA: TGTGCCAGCAGTCCGGGACTAGCGAACGAGCAGTACTTC. Residues: CASSPGLANEQYF.